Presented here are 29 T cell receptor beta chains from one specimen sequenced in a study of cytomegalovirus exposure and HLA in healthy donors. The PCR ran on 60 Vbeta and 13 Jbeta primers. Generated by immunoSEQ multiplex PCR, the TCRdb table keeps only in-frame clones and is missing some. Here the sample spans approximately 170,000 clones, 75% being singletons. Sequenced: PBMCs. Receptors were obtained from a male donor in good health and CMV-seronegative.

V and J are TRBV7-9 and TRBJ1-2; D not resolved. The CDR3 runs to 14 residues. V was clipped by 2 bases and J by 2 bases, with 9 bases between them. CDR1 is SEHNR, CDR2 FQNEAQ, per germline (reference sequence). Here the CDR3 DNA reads TGTGCCAGCAGCTTATCCGGGTCCAACTATGGCTACACCTTC. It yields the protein CASSLSGSNYGYTF.

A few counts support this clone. CDR3 DNA: TGTGCCAGCAGCAGTGGACTAGCGAACGACGAGCAGTACTTC. Translated: CASSSGLANDEQYF. The chain links TRBV5-4 to TRBJ2-7, with 9 bases that match TRBD2. The V gene end was trimmed by 4 bases and the J gene end by 5 bases; junction bases not matched to a gene: 7. This CDR3 spans 14 amino acids. CDR1 SGHNT and CDR2 YYREEE come from the germline V gene (reference sequence).

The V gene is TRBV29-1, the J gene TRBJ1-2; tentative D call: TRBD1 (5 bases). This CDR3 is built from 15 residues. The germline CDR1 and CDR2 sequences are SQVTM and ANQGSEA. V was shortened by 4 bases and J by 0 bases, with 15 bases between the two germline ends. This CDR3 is CSVGGDGSPNYGYTF. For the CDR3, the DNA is TGCAGCGTTGGGGGGGACGGCTCGCCTAACTATGGCTACACCTTC.

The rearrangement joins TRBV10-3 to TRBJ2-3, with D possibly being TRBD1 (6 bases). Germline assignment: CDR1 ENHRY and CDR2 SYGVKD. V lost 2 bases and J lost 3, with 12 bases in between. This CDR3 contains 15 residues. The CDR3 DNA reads TGTGCCATCAGTGAGCCCCAGGGGTGGACAGATACGCAGTATTTT. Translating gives CAISEPQGWTDTQYF.

The CDR3 bases are TGTGCCAGCCGCCACAGGGGCCCAGCTAACTATGGCTACACCTTC. Amino acid sequence: CASRHRGPANYGYTF. The chain combines TRBV11-2 with TRBJ1-2; TRBD1 matches 7 bases. CDR1 SGHAT and CDR2 FQNNGV come from the germline V gene. Germline trimming cut 8 bases from V and 0 bases from J; bases unmatched to any gene: 9. The length of the CDR3 is 15 residues.

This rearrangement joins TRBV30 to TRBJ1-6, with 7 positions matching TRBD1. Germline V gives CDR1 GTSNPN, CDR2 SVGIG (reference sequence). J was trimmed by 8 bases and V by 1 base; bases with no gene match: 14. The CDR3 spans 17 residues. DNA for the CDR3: TGTGCCTGGAGTGGACAGGGCCCTTCGGATGAGGATTCACCCCTCCACTTT. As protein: CAWSGQGPSDEDSPLHF.

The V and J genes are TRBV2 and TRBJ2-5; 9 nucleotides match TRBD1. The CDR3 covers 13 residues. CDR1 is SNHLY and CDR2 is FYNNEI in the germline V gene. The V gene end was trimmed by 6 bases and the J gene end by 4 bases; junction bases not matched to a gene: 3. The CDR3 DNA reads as TGTGCCAGCAGGGGACAGGGTGGAGAGACCCAGTACTTC. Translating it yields CASRGQGGETQYF.

The CDR3, as DNA: TGTGCCAGCAGCCTGACAGGGAACACTGAAGCTTTCTTT. Amino acid sequence: CASSLTGNTEAFF. The gene calls are TRBV7-2 and TRBJ1-1; D may be TRBD1 (6 bases). CDR3 length: 13 residues. Germline values: CDR1 SGHTA, CDR2 FQGNSA. Trimming removed 5 bases at V and 1 base at J, with 8 bases between.

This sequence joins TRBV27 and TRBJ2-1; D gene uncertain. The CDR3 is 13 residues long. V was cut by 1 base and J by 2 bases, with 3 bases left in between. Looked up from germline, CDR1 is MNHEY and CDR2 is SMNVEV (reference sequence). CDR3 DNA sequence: TGTGCCAGCAGTTTATACACCTACAATGAGCAGTTCTTC. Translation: CASSLYTYNEQFF.

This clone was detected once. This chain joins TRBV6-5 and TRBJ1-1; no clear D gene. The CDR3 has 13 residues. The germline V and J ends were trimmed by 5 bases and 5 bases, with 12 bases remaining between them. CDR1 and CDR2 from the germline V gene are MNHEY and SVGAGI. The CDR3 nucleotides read TGTGCCAGCAGTGCCCGCGACGGGACTGAAGCTTTCTTT. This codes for CASSARDGTEAFF.

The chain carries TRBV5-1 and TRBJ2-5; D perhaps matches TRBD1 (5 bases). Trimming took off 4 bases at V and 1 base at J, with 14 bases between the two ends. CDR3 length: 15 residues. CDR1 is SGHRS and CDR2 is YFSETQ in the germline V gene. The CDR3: CASSLNLDSQETQYF. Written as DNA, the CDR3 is TGCGCCAGCAGCCTAAACCTCGACAGCCAAGAGACCCAGTACTTC.

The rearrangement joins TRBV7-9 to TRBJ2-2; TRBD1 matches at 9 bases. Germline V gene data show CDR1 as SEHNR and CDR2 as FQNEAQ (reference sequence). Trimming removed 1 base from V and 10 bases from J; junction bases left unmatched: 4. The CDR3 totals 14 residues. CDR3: CASSLVQGAAELFF. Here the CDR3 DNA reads TGTGCCAGCAGCTTAGTACAGGGGGCAGCGGAGCTGTTTTTT.

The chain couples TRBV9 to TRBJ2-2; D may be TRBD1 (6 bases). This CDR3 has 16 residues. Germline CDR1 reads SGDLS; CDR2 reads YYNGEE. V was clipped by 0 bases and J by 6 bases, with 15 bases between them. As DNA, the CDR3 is TGTGCCAGCAGCGTAGGCTACACAGGGTACGCCGGGGAGCTGTTTTTT. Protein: CASSVGYTGYAGELFF. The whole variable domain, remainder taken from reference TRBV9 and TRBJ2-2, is DSGVTQTPKHLITATGQRVTLRCSPRSGDLSVYWYQQSLDQGLQFLIQYYNGEERAKGNILERFSAQQFPDLHSELNLSSLELGDSALYFCASSVGYTGYAGELFFGEGSRLTVL.

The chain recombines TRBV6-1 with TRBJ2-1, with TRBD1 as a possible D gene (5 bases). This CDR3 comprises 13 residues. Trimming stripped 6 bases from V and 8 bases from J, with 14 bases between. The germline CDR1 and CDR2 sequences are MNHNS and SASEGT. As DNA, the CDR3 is TGTGCCAGCAGATGGCAGGGAAGGGATGAGCAGTTCTTC. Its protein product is CASRWQGRDEQFF.

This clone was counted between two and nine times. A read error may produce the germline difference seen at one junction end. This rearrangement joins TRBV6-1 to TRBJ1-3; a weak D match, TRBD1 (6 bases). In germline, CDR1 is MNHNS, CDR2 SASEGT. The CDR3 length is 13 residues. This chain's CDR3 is CASSIQGGDTIYF. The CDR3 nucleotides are TGTGCCAGCAGTATACAGGGTGGAGACACCATATATTTT.

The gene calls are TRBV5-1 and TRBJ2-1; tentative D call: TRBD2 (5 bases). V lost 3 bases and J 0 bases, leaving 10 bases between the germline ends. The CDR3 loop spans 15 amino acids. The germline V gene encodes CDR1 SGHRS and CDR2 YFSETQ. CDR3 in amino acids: CASSSNGGSYNEQFF. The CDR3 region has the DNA TGCGCCAGCAGCTCAAACGGAGGCTCCTACAATGAGCAGTTCTTC.

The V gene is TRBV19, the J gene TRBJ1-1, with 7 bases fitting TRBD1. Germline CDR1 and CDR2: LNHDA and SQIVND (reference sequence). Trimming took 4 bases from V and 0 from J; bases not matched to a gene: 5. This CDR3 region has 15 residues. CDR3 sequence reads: CASSTHDRVNTEAFF. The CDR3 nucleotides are TGTGCCAGTAGTACCCACGACAGGGTGAACACTGAAGCTTTCTTT.

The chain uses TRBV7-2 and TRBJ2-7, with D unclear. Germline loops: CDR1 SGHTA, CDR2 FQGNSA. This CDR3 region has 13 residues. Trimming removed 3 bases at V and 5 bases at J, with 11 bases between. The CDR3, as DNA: TGTGCCAGCAGCTTGGGCCTCGGCGACGAGCAGTACTTC. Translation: CASSLGLGDEQYF. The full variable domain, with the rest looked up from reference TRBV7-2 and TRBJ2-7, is GAGVSQSPSNKVTEKGKDVELRCDPISGHTALYWYRQSLGQGLEFLIYFQGNSAPDKSGLPSDRFSAERTGGSVSTLTIQRTQQEDSAVYLCASSLGLGDEQYFGPGTRLTVT.

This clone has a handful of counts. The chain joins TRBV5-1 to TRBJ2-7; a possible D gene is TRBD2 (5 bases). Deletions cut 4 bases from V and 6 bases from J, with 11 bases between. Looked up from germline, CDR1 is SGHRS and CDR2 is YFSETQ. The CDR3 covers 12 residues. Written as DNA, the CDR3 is TGCGCCAGCAGCGCGCCCAGCGGCGAGCAGTACTTC. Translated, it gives CASSAPSGEQYF.

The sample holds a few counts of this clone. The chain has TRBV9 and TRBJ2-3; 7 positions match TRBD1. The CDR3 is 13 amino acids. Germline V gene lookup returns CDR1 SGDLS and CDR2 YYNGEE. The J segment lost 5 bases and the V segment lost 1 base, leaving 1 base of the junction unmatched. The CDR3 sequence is CASSVRTGDTQYF. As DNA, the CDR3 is TGTGCCAGCAGCGTACGGACAGGAGATACGCAGTATTTT.

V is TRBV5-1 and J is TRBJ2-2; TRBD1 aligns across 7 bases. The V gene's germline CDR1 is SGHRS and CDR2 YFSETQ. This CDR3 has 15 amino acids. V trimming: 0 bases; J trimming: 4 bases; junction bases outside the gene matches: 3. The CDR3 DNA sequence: TGCGCCAGCAGCTTGGAGGGGGCGCGCACCGGGGAGCTGTTTTTT. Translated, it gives CASSLEGARTGELFF.

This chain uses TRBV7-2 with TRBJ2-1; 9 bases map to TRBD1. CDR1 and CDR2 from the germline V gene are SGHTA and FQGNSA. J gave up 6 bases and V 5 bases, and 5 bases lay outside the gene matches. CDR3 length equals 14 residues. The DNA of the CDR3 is TGTGCCAGCAGCCGGGACAGGGACATCAATGAGCAGTTCTTC. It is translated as CASSRDRDINEQFF.

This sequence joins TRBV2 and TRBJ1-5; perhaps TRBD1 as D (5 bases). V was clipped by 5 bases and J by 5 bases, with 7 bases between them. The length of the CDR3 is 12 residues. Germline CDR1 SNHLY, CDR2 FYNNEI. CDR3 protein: CASSLQDQPQHF. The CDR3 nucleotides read TGTGCCAGCAGTTTACAGGATCAGCCCCAGCATTTT.

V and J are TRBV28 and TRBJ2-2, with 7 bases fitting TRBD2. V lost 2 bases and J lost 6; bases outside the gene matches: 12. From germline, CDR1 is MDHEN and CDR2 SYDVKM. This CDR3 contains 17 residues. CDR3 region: CASSLGGVAGAPGELFF. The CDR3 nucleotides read TGTGCCAGCAGTTTAGGAGGAGTGGCGGGAGCTCCCGGGGAGCTGTTTTTT.

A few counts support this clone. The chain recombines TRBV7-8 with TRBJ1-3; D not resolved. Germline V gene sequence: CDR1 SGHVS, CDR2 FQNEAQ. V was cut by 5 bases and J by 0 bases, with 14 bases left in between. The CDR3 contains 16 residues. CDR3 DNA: TGTGCCAGCAGCGAAACTTCAGCGCGCTCTGGAAACACCATATATTTT. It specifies CASSETSARSGNTIYF.

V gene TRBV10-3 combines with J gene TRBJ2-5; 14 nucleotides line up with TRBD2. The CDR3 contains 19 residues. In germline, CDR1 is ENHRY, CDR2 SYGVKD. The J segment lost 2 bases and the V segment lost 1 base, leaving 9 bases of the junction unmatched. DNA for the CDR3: TGTGCCATCAGTGAGTATACGACTAGCGGGAGGGCTGGGCAAGAGACCCAGTACTTC. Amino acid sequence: CAISEYTTSGRAGQETQYF.

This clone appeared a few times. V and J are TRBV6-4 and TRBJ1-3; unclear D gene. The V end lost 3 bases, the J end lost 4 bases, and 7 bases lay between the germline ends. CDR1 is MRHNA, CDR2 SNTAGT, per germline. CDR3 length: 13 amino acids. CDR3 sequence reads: CASSDGQGNTIYF. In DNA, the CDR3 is TGTGCCAGCAGTGATGGCCAGGGAAACACCATATATTTT.

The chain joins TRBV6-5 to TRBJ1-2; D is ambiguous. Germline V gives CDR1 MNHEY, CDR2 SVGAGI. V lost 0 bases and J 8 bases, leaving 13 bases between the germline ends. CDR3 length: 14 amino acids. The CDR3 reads CASSYSTETGGYTF. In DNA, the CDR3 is TGTGCCAGCAGTTACTCGACCGAGACGGGGGGCTACACCTTC.

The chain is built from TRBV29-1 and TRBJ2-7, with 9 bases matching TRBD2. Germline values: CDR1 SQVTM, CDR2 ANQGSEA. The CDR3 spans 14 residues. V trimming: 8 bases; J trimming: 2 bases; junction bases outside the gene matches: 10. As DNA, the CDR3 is TGCAGCTCCGCGGGGGGGGAAACGACCTACGAGCAGTACTTC. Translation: CSSAGGETTYEQYF.